The 31 T cell receptor beta chains in this list originate from one sample, sequenced in a study of technical replicates of blood from a few donors. Method: immunoSEQ multiplex PCR; TCRdb's copy keeps in-frame clones and lacks some. The sample records 35,000 to 50,000 clones, about 96% being singletons. Input material: T cells isolated from PBMCs. The source is a human donor in good health.

In this sample, this clone turned up once. The V and J genes are TRBV5-4 and TRBJ1-4, with D possibly TRBD1 on 5 matching bases. Trimming pared 0 bases from V and 3 bases from J, leaving 9 bases between. The CDR3 has 15 residues. Germline assignment: CDR1 SGHNT and CDR2 YYREEE (reference sequence). CDR3 coding DNA: TGTGCCAGCAGCTTGGGACAGACTTCTAATGAAAAACTGTTTTTT. Protein: CASSLGQTSNEKLFF.

The genes are TRBV6-5 and TRBJ1-5, with 8 positions matching TRBD1. V shed 6 bases, J shed 5 bases, and the junction held 9 bases outside the gene matches. The CDR3 extends over 15 amino acids. Germline assignment: CDR1 MNHEY and CDR2 SVGAGI. DNA for the CDR3: TGTGCCAGCAGACCAACCGGGACAGGCGATCAGCCCCAGCATTTT. Translating gives CASRPTGTGDQPQHF.

The J gene is TRBJ2-1, the V gene TRBV9; 11 nucleotides line up with TRBD2. The CDR3 totals 15 residues. V lost 0 bases, J lost 8 bases, and 4 bases stayed unmatched. Germline V gives CDR1 SGDLS, CDR2 YYNGEE. CDR3 nucleotide sequence: TGTGCCAGCAGCGTAGCTACTAGCGGGAGCCATGAGCAGTTCTTC. It specifies CASSVATSGSHEQFF.

V and J are TRBV28 and TRBJ1-1; 9 bases are shared with TRBD1. Germline V lookup: CDR1 MDHEN, CDR2 SYDVKM. The trim removed 7 bases at V and 6 bases at J, leaving 6 bases unmatched. The CDR3 runs 13 residues. The CDR3 region is CASKTGGKAEAFF. The CDR3 region has the DNA TGTGCCAGCAAGACAGGGGGTAAAGCTGAAGCTTTCTTT.

For the CDR3, the DNA is TGTGCCTGGTGTTTACAGGGAGATGAAAAACTGTTTTTT. The encoded protein is CAWCLQGDEKLFF. This chain links TRBV30 with TRBJ1-4, with D possibly matching TRBD1 (6 bases). The V gene's germline CDR1 is GTSNPN and CDR2 SVGIG (reference sequence). V was clipped by 5 bases and J by 6 bases, with 13 bases between them. The CDR3 runs 13 residues.

CDR3 amino acids: CAWSVTSGSSEQFF. Written as DNA, the CDR3 is TGTGCCTGGAGTGTAACTAGCGGGAGCTCTGAGCAGTTCTTC. The gene calls are TRBV30 and TRBJ2-1; the match to TRBD2 covers 11 bases. CDR3 length equals 14 residues. Trimming took 0 bases from V and 9 from J; bases not matched to a gene: 4. Germline values: CDR1 GTSNPN, CDR2 SVGIG (reference sequence).

The chain employs TRBV6-1 and TRBJ2-5; the D is unclear. This CDR3 contains 15 residues. V was shortened by 3 bases and J by 5 bases, with 16 bases between the two germline ends. Germline V CDR1 and CDR2: MNHNS, SASEGT. The DNA of the CDR3 is TGTGCCAGCAGTGATTTGGGCCAGGTGTACGAGACCCAGTACTTC. Translating it yields CASSDLGQVYETQYF.

The rearrangement uses TRBV28 and TRBJ1-5; D unclear. Germline V gene data show CDR1 as MDHEN and CDR2 as SYDVKM. With 3 bases removed from V and 6 bases from J, the gap between germline ends came to 12 bases. The length of the CDR3 is 14 residues. The CDR3 sequence: CASSLGGESQPQHF. DNA of the CDR3: TGTGCCAGCAGTTTGGGCGGGGAGAGTCAGCCCCAGCATTTT. Complete variable domain (other parts from reference TRBV28 and TRBJ1-5): DVKVTQSSRYLVKRTGEKVFLECVQDMDHENMFWYRQDPGLGLRLIYFSYDVKMKEKGDIPEGYSVSREKKERFSLILESASTNQTSMYLCASSLGGESQPQHFGDGTRLSIL.

The chain combines TRBV27 with TRBJ2-7; a possible D gene is TRBD2 (6 bases). V lost 6 bases, J lost 1 base, and 19 bases lay in between. Germline lookup yields CDR1 MNHEY and CDR2 SMNVEV (reference sequence). This CDR3 contains 16 residues. CDR3 nucleotide sequence: TGTGCCAGCAGCCCAGCGTCGGGGGTGAAGTCCTACGAGCAGTACTTC. Protein sequence: CASSPASGVKSYEQYF.

In nucleotides, the CDR3 is TGTGCCAGCAGTGAGACTAGCGGGTCATACAATGAGCAGTTCTTC. Protein: CASSETSGSYNEQFF. The genes are TRBV6-4 and TRBJ2-1, with 10 bases lining up with TRBD2. With 3 bases clipped from V and 4 bases from J, the junction kept 3 bases outside the gene matches. CDR3 length: 15 residues. CDR1 MRHNA and CDR2 SNTAGT come from the germline V gene.

The rearrangement uses TRBV6-1 and TRBJ2-5; D might be TRBD1 (5 bases). V was clipped by 3 bases and J by 5 bases, with 13 bases between them. The CDR3 extends over 14 amino acids. Germline lookup yields CDR1 MNHNS and CDR2 SASEGT. The CDR3 DNA sequence: TGTGCCAGCAGTGAGGTATATGGGGCCGAGACCCAGTACTTC. Protein sequence: CASSEVYGAETQYF.

The rearrangement uses TRBV29-1 and TRBJ2-1, with 11 bases identical to TRBD1. V was clipped by 8 bases and J by 3 bases; unmatched bases: 3. The CDR3 loop spans 13 amino acids. CDR1 is SQVTM, CDR2 ANQGSEA, per germline. The CDR3 DNA sequence: TGCAGCCTAGGGACAGGGGGCTACAATGAGCAGTTCTTC. Protein sequence: CSLGTGGYNEQFF.

The gene calls are TRBV4-1 and TRBJ2-1; D gene unclear. V shed 8 bases and J shed 5 bases, with 4 bases lying between them. In germline, CDR1 is MGHRA, CDR2 YSYEKL. The CDR3 has 10 amino acids. The CDR3 DNA follows: TGCGCCAGCGGGCACAATGAGCAGTTCTTC. Protein product: CASGHNEQFF.

The J gene is TRBJ1-1, the V gene TRBV5-1, with 10 bases lining up with TRBD1. CDR1 and CDR2 (germline): SGHRS, YFSETQ. V was pared by 0 bases and J by 3 bases, with 11 bases of the junction left unmatched. The length of the CDR3 is 18 residues. The CDR3 reads CASSLDLTGGAWDTEAFF. The CDR3 DNA sequence: TGCGCCAGCAGCTTGGACCTGACAGGGGGCGCATGGGACACTGAAGCTTTCTTT.

This chain connects TRBV28 to TRBJ2-2, with TRBD1 matching 7 bases. Germline V gene sequence: CDR1 MDHEN, CDR2 SYDVKM. The CDR3 is made up of 15 amino acids. With V trimmed by 8 bases and J by 1 base, 7 bases remained unmatched. CDR3 residues: CASVNRDRNTGELFF. The CDR3 DNA is TGTGCCAGCGTCAACCGGGACAGGAACACCGGGGAGCTGTTTTTT.

The rearrangement joins TRBV28 to TRBJ1-5; tentatively, D is TRBD1 (5 bases). The length of the CDR3 is 13 residues. Germline-derived CDR1 and CDR2 are MDHEN and SYDVKM. Trimming cost V 3 bases and J 6 bases, with 9 bases left between them. The DNA for the CDR3 is TGTGCCAGCAGTTTTGGAGGGGCTCAGCCCCAGCATTTT. Its translation: CASSFGGAQPQHF.

This clone has just one count. The chain couples TRBV6-1 to TRBJ1-5; 10 bases agree with TRBD1. V trimming: 3 bases; J trimming: 7 bases; junction bases outside the gene matches: 6. Germline V CDR1 and CDR2: MNHNS, SASEGT. This CDR3 comprises 15 residues. CDR3 bases: TGTGCCAGCAGTGAGGGACAGGGGAATTTACAGCCCCAGCATTTT. Amino acids: CASSEGQGNLQPQHF.

The chain is built from TRBV10-1 and TRBJ2-1; TRBD2 might be the D (6 bases). Trimming left V 0 bases short and J 7 bases short, with 19 bases between. Germline values: CDR1 WNHNN, CDR2 SYGVQD (reference sequence). CDR3 size: 17 residues. The CDR3 region has the DNA TGCGCCAGCAGTGAGTCTAGGGACGGGACTTCATTTAATGAGCAGTTCTTC. Translating it yields CASSESRDGTSFNEQFF.

This rearrangement joins TRBV7-9 to TRBJ2-4, with D perhaps TRBD2 (6 bases). Trimming left V 5 bases short and J 0 bases short, with 14 bases between. From germline, CDR1 is SEHNR and CDR2 FQNEAQ (reference sequence). CDR3 length equals 16 residues. CDR3 protein: CASSLGRGLAKNIQYF. CDR3 in DNA: TGTGCCAGCAGCCTCGGGAGAGGGCTAGCCAAAAACATTCAGTACTTC.

V is TRBV27 and J is TRBJ1-5, with 7 bases matching TRBD1. The germline gives CDR1 MNHEY, CDR2 SMNVEV (reference sequence). With V trimmed by 6 bases and J by 6 bases, 5 bases remained unmatched. The CDR3 totals 13 residues. Here the CDR3 reads CASSPGTVQPQHF. The DNA for the CDR3 is TGTGCCAGCAGCCCAGGGACAGTTCAGCCCCAGCATTTT.

The J gene is TRBJ1-5, the V gene TRBV6-5; the match to TRBD1 covers 10 bases. Germline V gene sequence: CDR1 MNHEY, CDR2 SVGAGI. CDR3 length: 15 amino acids. V dropped 4 bases and J dropped 2; count of bases not matched to a gene: 2. CDR3 nucleotide sequence: TGTGCCAGCAGTTCCGGGACAGGGGGCAATCAGCCCCAGCATTTT. It is translated as CASSSGTGGNQPQHF.

The chain recombines TRBV6-1 with TRBJ1-3, with D tentatively TRBD1 (6 bases). Trimming shortened V by 5 bases and J by 4 bases, and 15 bases separated the two germline ends. Germline values: CDR1 MNHNS, CDR2 SASEGT. The CDR3 is 15 amino acids. The CDR3 DNA reads TGTGCCAGCAGTTCCCTTACAGGGAGCGGAAACACCATATATTTT. Protein product: CASSSLTGSGNTIYF.

The rearrangement joins TRBV5-1 to TRBJ1-2; perhaps TRBD1 as D (6 bases). The CDR3 is 14 amino acids. The germline V and J ends were trimmed by 0 bases and 2 bases, with 8 bases remaining between them. CDR1 is SGHRS and CDR2 is YFSETQ in the germline V gene. DNA of the CDR3: TGCGCCAGCAGCTTGGGGACAGTCAACTATGGCTACACCTTC. Translation gives CASSLGTVNYGYTF.

V usage is TRBV18 and J usage is TRBJ2-5; 10 bases match TRBD2. CDR1 and CDR2 from the germline V gene are KGHSH and LQKENI. The CDR3 contains 15 residues. V was pared by 6 bases and J by 4 bases, with 8 bases of the junction left unmatched. The CDR3 nucleotides read TGTGCCAGCTCTCCCGCTAGCGGGAGCAGAGAGACCCAGTACTTC. It is translated as CASSPASGSRETQYF.

This clone is a singleton in its sample. The chain joins TRBV7-9 to TRBJ2-3, with 8 bases fitting TRBD1. This CDR3 comprises 16 residues. Germline V lookup: CDR1 SEHNR, CDR2 FQNEAQ (reference sequence). The V gene end was trimmed by 5 bases and the J gene end by 4 bases; junction bases not matched to a gene: 11. This CDR3 is CASSSRTGNRPDTQYF. In DNA form, the CDR3 reads TGTGCCAGCAGCAGCCGGACAGGGAATCGCCCAGATACGCAGTATTTT.

The rearrangement uses TRBV28 and TRBJ2-7; D may be TRBD1 (6 bases). Germline assignment: CDR1 MDHEN and CDR2 SYDVKM. CDR3 length equals 17 residues. Between the trimmed V and J ends, which lost 1 base and 7 bases, there was a span of 23 bases. The CDR3 sequence is CASSLFPLTGPLEEQYF. In DNA form, the CDR3 reads TGTGCCAGCAGTTTATTCCCGCTGACAGGTCCCTTGGAAGAGCAGTACTTC.

This chain links TRBV5-8 with TRBJ2-3, with 13 bases aligning to TRBD2. The germline CDR1 and CDR2 sequences are SGHTS and YDEGEE. Losses at the gene ends were 4 bases for V and 1 base for J; bases not matched to a gene: 3. This CDR3 spans 16 amino acids. Written as DNA, the CDR3 is TGTGCCAGCAGCCCCGGACTAGCGGGGGGCACAGATACGCAGTATTTT. Protein sequence: CASSPGLAGGTDTQYF.

In its sample, this clone was seen a few times. The V call is TRBV5-4, the J call TRBJ1-2; D not resolved. V was clipped by 7 bases and J by 4 bases, with 11 bases between them. Germline V gives CDR1 SGHNT, CDR2 YYREEE (reference sequence). The CDR3 runs 12 residues. The CDR3 reads CASADISYGYTF. Here the CDR3 DNA reads TGTGCCAGCGCTGACATATCCTATGGCTACACCTTC.

The V gene is TRBV7-2, the J gene TRBJ1-1, with 7 bases lining up with TRBD1. Germline trimming cut 1 base from V and 9 bases from J; bases unmatched to any gene: 17. CDR3 length: 17 amino acids. Germline assignment: CDR1 SGHTA and CDR2 FQGNSA. The CDR3 here is CASSLGGGEVGVGKAFF. CDR3 bases: TGTGCCAGCAGCTTAGGAGGGGGCGAAGTCGGTGTCGGGAAAGCTTTCTTT.

V usage is TRBV7-9 and J usage is TRBJ2-5; D unclear. Trimming removed 1 base from V and 0 bases from J, with 6 bases in between. Germline V gene data show CDR1 as SEHNR and CDR2 as FQNEAQ (reference sequence). The CDR3 has 14 residues. This chain's CDR3 is CASSLVPDQETQYF. DNA for the CDR3: TGTGCCAGCAGCTTAGTCCCAGACCAAGAGACCCAGTACTTC.

The CDR3 coding sequence is TGTGCCAGTAGTTCACAGGCGAACACTGAAGCTTTCTTT. This encodes CASSSQANTEAFF. The rearrangement links TRBV19 to TRBJ1-1; perhaps TRBD1 as D (5 bases). Trimming stripped 5 bases from V and 1 base from J, with 8 bases between. This CDR3 contains 13 residues. Per the germline V gene, CDR1 is LNHDA and CDR2 is SQIVND (reference sequence).